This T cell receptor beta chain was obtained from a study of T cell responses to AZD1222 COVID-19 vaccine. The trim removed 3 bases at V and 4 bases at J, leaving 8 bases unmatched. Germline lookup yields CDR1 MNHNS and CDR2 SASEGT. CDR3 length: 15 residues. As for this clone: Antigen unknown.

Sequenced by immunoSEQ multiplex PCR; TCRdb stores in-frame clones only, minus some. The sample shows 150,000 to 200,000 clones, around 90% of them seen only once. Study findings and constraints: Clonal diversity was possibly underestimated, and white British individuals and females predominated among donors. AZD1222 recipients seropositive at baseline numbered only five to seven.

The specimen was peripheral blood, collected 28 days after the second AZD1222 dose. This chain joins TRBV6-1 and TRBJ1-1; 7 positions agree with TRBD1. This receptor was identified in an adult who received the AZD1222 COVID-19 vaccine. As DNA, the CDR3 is TGTGCCAGCAGTGAGCTGACAGGGCTCACCACTGAAGCTTTCTTT. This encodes CASSELTGLTTEAFF.